This entry lists 29 T cell receptor beta chains sequenced from one sample in a study of cytomegalovirus exposure and HLA in healthy donors. PCR involved 60 Vbeta and 13 Jbeta primers. Profiled with immunoSEQ multiplex PCR; TCRdb holds only in-frame clones, not every one. Of some 110,000 clones listed, approximately 80% are singletons. Input material: PBMCs. The receptors shown here come from a woman aged 18-29 years in good health and CMV-seropositive.

This clone was observed once. V is TRBV5-1 and J is TRBJ1-2; D unclear. CDR1 is SGHRS and CDR2 is YFSETQ in the germline V gene. This CDR3 comprises 18 residues. The ends were cut back, 0 bases at V and 4 bases at J, with 22 bases in the middle. The CDR3 DNA is TGCGCCAGCAGCTTGGTCCCCAGCGGCAACGGGGTTCTCTATGGCTACACCTTC. Encoded protein: CASSLVPSGNGVLYGYTF.

The J gene is TRBJ2-1, the V gene TRBV5-1; D is perhaps TRBD2 (5 bases). The CDR3 is 17 residues long. V lost 0 bases and J 0 bases, leaving 13 bases between the germline ends. Germline-derived CDR1 and CDR2 are SGHRS and YFSETQ. CDR3 nucleotide sequence: TGCGCCAGCAGCTTGGAAGTAGCGTCGAGCTCCTACAATGAGCAGTTCTTC. Amino acid sequence: CASSLEVASSSYNEQFF.

The chain employs TRBV5-4 and TRBJ2-7, with D tentatively TRBD1 (6 bases). The V gene lost 2 bases and the J gene lost 2 bases, with 11 bases spanning the gap. Germline V CDR1 and CDR2: SGHNT, YYREEE (reference sequence). The CDR3 contains 14 residues. Here the CDR3 DNA reads TGTGCCAGCAGCTTAGAACAGGGCGCCTACGAGCAGTACTTC. This encodes CASSLEQGAYEQYF.

The V and J genes are TRBV6-1 and TRBJ1-1; D is possibly TRBD1 (5 bases). The germline V gene encodes CDR1 MNHNS and CDR2 SASEGT. The CDR3 is made up of 12 amino acids. Trimming removed 8 bases from V and 5 bases from J, with 12 bases in between. CDR3 nucleotides: TGTGCCAGCGGTGCAGGGAGGACTGAAGCTTTCTTT. Translated, it gives CASGAGRTEAFF.

The V and J genes are TRBV4-1 and TRBJ1-1; D ambiguous. V lost 5 bases and J 4 bases, leaving 20 bases between the germline ends. The CDR3 sequence is 16 residues long. Per the germline V gene, CDR1 is MGHRA and CDR2 is YSYEKL. This CDR3 reads CASSFRVTKSGTEAFF. CDR3 DNA sequence: TGCGCCAGCAGCTTCCGGGTCACGAAAAGTGGCACTGAAGCTTTCTTT.

V is TRBV11-3 and J is TRBJ2-3; TRBD2 matches at 7 bases. This CDR3 spans 16 amino acids. V lost 4 bases and J lost 2; bases outside the gene matches: 9. Germline CDR1 reads SGHNT; CDR2 reads YENEEA. This chain's CDR3 is CASSSISGSLTDTQYF. The CDR3 nucleotides are TGTGCCAGCAGCTCAATTAGCGGGTCCCTCACAGATACGCAGTATTTT.

The gene calls are TRBV6-5 and TRBJ2-2; 7 bases are a match to TRBD2. Unmatched junction bases numbered 9, after V lost 7 bases and J lost 4 bases. Germline assignment: CDR1 MNHEY and CDR2 SVGAGI. This CDR3 region has 15 residues. The CDR3 reads CASISSGIGTGELFF. The CDR3 coding sequence is TGTGCCAGCATCTCAAGCGGGATAGGCACCGGGGAGCTGTTTTTT.

This clone was picked up a small number of times. This chain uses TRBV29-1 with TRBJ1-1, with D hard to call. From germline, CDR1 is SQVTM and CDR2 ANQGSEA. V lost 2 bases and J lost 1, with 8 bases in between. The CDR3 is made up of 13 amino acids. Here the CDR3 reads CSVERYGNTEAFF. CDR3 coding DNA: TGCAGCGTTGAACGGTATGGGAACACTGAAGCTTTCTTT.

The count of this clone is one. V and J are TRBV29-1 and TRBJ2-7; D is unresolved. Germline loops: CDR1 SQVTM, CDR2 ANQGSEA. The V and J ends lost 3 bases and 4 bases respectively, with 10 bases between them. The CDR3 spans 12 residues. DNA for the CDR3: TGCAGCGTTGAGGGCCCAGGATACGAGCAGTACTTC. Its protein is CSVEGPGYEQYF.

This clone has more than one count but fewer than ten. The rearrangement links TRBV30 to TRBJ2-7; D perhaps matches TRBD1 (6 bases). V lost 4 bases, J lost 3 bases, and 16 bases lay in between. The V gene's germline CDR1 is GTSNPN and CDR2 SVGIG (reference sequence). The CDR3 sequence is 14 residues long. The chain's CDR3 is CAWITGHPNYEQYF. The CDR3 DNA reads TGTGCCTGGATAACGGGACATCCAAACTACGAGCAGTACTTC.

The chain joins TRBV28 to TRBJ1-4, with D unresolved. The CDR3 loop spans 14 amino acids. V was clipped by 3 bases and J by 8 bases, with 13 bases between them. Germline CDR1 reads MDHEN; CDR2 reads SYDVKM. The CDR3, as DNA: TGTGCCAGCAGTTTGACACCCGGAGGGGAAAAACTGTTTTTT. It yields the protein CASSLTPGGEKLFF. Drawing the rest from reference TRBV28 and TRBJ1-4, the complete variable domain is DVKVTQSSRYLVKRTGEKVFLECVQDMDHENMFWYRQDPGLGLRLIYFSYDVKMKEKGDIPEGYSVSREKKERFSLILESASTNQTSMYLCASSLTPGGEKLFFGSGTQLSVL.

The rearrangement joins TRBV28 to TRBJ2-7; the D is unclear. V was trimmed by 3 bases and J by 0 bases, leaving 9 bases between them. CDR1 is MDHEN and CDR2 is SYDVKM in the germline V gene. The length of the CDR3 is 14 residues. CDR3 sequence reads: CASSFERLSYEQYF. CDR3 DNA: TGTGCCAGCAGTTTCGAAAGACTCTCCTACGAGCAGTACTTC.

The sample holds a few counts of this clone. V usage is TRBV7-6 and J usage is TRBJ1-1; 7 bases are shared with TRBD1. The V gene end was trimmed by 2 bases and the J gene end by 7 bases; junction bases not matched to a gene: 7. The CDR3 is 14 residues long. Germline V gives CDR1 SGHVS, CDR2 FNYEAQ. CDR3: CASSLYPGGNEAFF. The CDR3 region has the DNA TGTGCCAGCAGCTTATATCCAGGGGGGAATGAAGCTTTCTTT.

The V and J genes are TRBV6-1 and TRBJ1-5; 8 nucleotides line up with TRBD1. Germline V gene sequence: CDR1 MNHNS, CDR2 SASEGT. This CDR3 comprises 15 residues. J lost 3 bases, V lost 1 base, and 2 bases had no gene match. The CDR3 DNA follows: TGTGCCAGCAGTGAAGGGCAGGGGGCCAATCAGCCCCAGCATTTT. Its translation: CASSEGQGANQPQHF.

This chain uses TRBV29-1 with TRBJ2-7, with 9 bases matching TRBD1. This CDR3 comprises 12 residues. CDR1 is SQVTM and CDR2 is ANQGSEA in the germline V gene. With 6 bases clipped from V and 5 bases from J, the junction kept 5 bases outside the gene matches. For the CDR3, the DNA is TGCAGCGTAGGGACAGGGCGCAACGAGCAGTACTTC. It codes for CSVGTGRNEQYF.

The chain employs TRBV9 and TRBJ2-7, with 10 positions matching TRBD1. Unmatched junction bases numbered 7, after V lost 0 bases and J lost 4 bases. Germline CDR1 reads SGDLS; CDR2 reads YYNGEE. This CDR3 spans 16 amino acids. For the CDR3, the DNA is TGTGCCAGCAGCGTAGCTCGGGACAGGGGTTCTTACGAGCAGTACTTC. It specifies CASSVARDRGSYEQYF.

This chain links TRBV28 with TRBJ2-6, with D perhaps matching TRBD1 (6 bases). Germline CDR1 reads MDHEN; CDR2 reads SYDVKM. Between the trimmed V and J ends, which lost 3 bases and 0 bases, there was a span of 12 bases. CDR3 length: 17 amino acids. The CDR3 region has the DNA TGTGCCAGCAGTTTCGGACAGCTTAACTCTGGGGCCAACGTCCTGACTTTC. Its protein product is CASSFGQLNSGANVLTF. Full variable domain (missing parts from reference TRBV28 and TRBJ2-6): DVKVTQSSRYLVKRTGEKVFLECVQDMDHENMFWYRQDPGLGLRLIYFSYDVKMKEKGDIPEGYSVSREKKERFSLILESASTNQTSMYLCASSFGQLNSGANVLTFGAGSRLTVL.

This chain connects TRBV5-1 to TRBJ2-3, with D maybe TRBD2 (6 bases). Between the trimmed V and J ends, which lost 4 bases and 3 bases, there was a span of 21 bases. This CDR3 contains 17 residues. Germline V lookup: CDR1 SGHRS, CDR2 YFSETQ. Here the CDR3 DNA reads TGCGCCAGCAGCAAAGGGGACGGAGGGAAATTGACAGATACGCAGTATTTT. Protein product: CASSKGDGGKLTDTQYF.

This sequence joins TRBV2 and TRBJ2-5; no firm D call. Trimming took 3 bases from V and 5 from J, leaving 7 bases between them. This CDR3 spans 12 amino acids. Germline CDR1 and CDR2: SNHLY and FYNNEI. CDR3 amino acids: CASSDVGETQYF. CDR3 coding DNA: TGTGCCAGCAGTGACGTCGGGGAGACCCAGTACTTC.

This chain connects TRBV10-3 to TRBJ2-1; 11 positions agree with TRBD2. Germline CDR1 ENHRY, CDR2 SYGVKD. CDR3 length equals 15 residues. Trimming at V came to 6 bases and at J to 2 bases, leaving 3 bases not matched to a gene. In nucleotides, the CDR3 is TGTGCCATCAGCGCGACTAGCGGGGCCTACAATGAGCAGTTCTTC. This sequence encodes CAISATSGAYNEQFF.

This clone was seen just once. The chain links TRBV30 to TRBJ1-5, with D maybe TRBD1 (6 bases). V was trimmed by 2 bases and J by 5 bases, leaving 16 bases between them. Germline lookup yields CDR1 GTSNPN and CDR2 SVGIG (reference sequence). The CDR3 consists of 15 residues. The CDR3 DNA reads as TGTGCCTGGAGTACTATCGGCAGGGGAGATCAGCCCCAGCATTTT. This codes for CAWSTIGRGDQPQHF.

CDR3 amino acids: CASGQGAGANTGELFF. The CDR3 region has the DNA TGTGCCAGCGGTCAGGGGGCGGGGGCGAACACCGGGGAGCTGTTTTTT. The chain is built from TRBV9 and TRBJ2-2, with D perhaps matching TRBD1 (8 bases). Germline CDR1 reads SGDLS; CDR2 reads YYNGEE. Between the trimmed V and J ends, which lost 7 bases and 0 bases, there was a span of 16 bases. The CDR3 is 16 amino acids.

The chain is built from TRBV21-1 and TRBJ1-2. TRBV21-1 corresponds to a pseudogene. This CDR3 is built from 16 residues. For the CDR3, the DNA is TGTGCCAGCAGCAAAGAACGGCCCGGGGTAGGCTATGGCTACACCTTC. It encodes CASSKERPGVGYGYTF.

V is TRBV6-5 and J is TRBJ1-1; the match to TRBD1 covers 7 bases. This CDR3 region has 14 residues. In germline, CDR1 is MNHEY, CDR2 SVGAGI. V gave up 3 bases and J gave up 8 bases; unmatched junction bases: 9. The CDR3, as DNA: TGTGCCAGCAGTTATTCTGCACCGGGACAGGAAGCTTTCTTT. It codes for CASSYSAPGQEAFF.

The gene calls are TRBV6-6 and TRBJ1-1, with D unresolved. The CDR3 sequence is 13 residues long. The V gene's germline CDR1 is MNHNY and CDR2 SVGAGI (reference sequence). V shed 2 bases and J shed 3 bases, with 7 bases lying between them. This CDR3 reads CASSYHRDTEAFF. CDR3 coding DNA: TGTGCCAGCAGTTACCACCGGGACACTGAAGCTTTCTTT.

This clone appeared a single time. The gene calls are TRBV5-4 and TRBJ2-2; no definite D call. V gave up 0 bases and J gave up 4 bases, with 10 bases separating them. Germline assignment: CDR1 SGHNT and CDR2 YYREEE (reference sequence). This CDR3 is 15 amino acids long. In DNA, the CDR3 is TGTGCCAGCAGCTTGGCCTCGGTGATCACCGGGGAGCTGTTTTTT. Amino acids: CASSLASVITGELFF.

The sample holds one count of this clone. The chain carries TRBV5-4 and TRBJ1-3, with unresolved D. The V end lost 4 bases, the J end lost 0 bases, and 11 bases lay between the germline ends. The germline V gene has CDR1 SGHNT and CDR2 YYREEE (reference sequence). This CDR3 contains 15 residues. The CDR3 DNA sequence: TGTGCCAGCAGCCCCGGGAGTTCCTCTGGAAACACCATATATTTT. Its translation: CASSPGSSSGNTIYF.

This chain uses TRBV19 with TRBJ1-2; D is unclear. Germline-derived CDR1 and CDR2 are LNHDA and SQIVND (reference sequence). The CDR3 runs to 13 residues. Trimming pared 6 bases from V and 1 base from J, leaving 9 bases between. The chain's CDR3 is CASSPGFNYGYTF. The DNA of the CDR3 is TGTGCCAGTAGCCCGGGTTTTAACTATGGCTACACCTTC.

V usage is TRBV29-1 and J usage is TRBJ2-1; D is undetermined. Germline-derived CDR1 and CDR2 are SQVTM and ANQGSEA. The CDR3 spans 14 residues. Deletions cut 7 bases from V and 0 bases from J, with 13 bases between. In nucleotides, the CDR3 is TGCAGCGCTCTAGTTGACCACTCCTACAATGAGCAGTTCTTC. It translates to CSALVDHSYNEQFF.